These 14 T cell receptor beta chains came from one sample sequenced in a study of OX40 agonist ivuxolimab in advanced cancers. The method was immunoSEQ multiplex PCR; TCRdb's version includes in-frame clones alone and lacks a portion of them. The data contain about 77,000 clones, roughly 94% of them seen just once; the ten biggest clones take up approximately 20%. Here the sequenced sample was CD4+ or CD8+ T cells sorted from blood, taken in a trial of the OX40 agonist ivuxolimab. The receptors derive from an adult with an advanced solid tumor such as melanoma, head and neck, liver or kidney cancer.

This clone was recorded a few times. The gene calls are TRBV7-8 and TRBJ1-6, with D possibly being TRBD1 (5 bases). V was clipped by 5 bases and J by 10 bases, with 15 bases between them. In germline, CDR1 is SGHVS, CDR2 FQNEAQ. CDR3 size: 14 residues. The CDR3 region has the DNA TGTGCCAGCAGCCCCTCGGACAACCGGTCACCCCTCCACTTT. Protein: CASSPSDNRSPLHF.

This clone appeared a single time. At the DNA level, this CDR3 is encoded by other sequences in the same sample as well. For the CDR3, the DNA is TGTGCCAGCAGCGAGGGACAGGACTACGAGCAGTACTTC. Its translation: CASSEGQDYEQYF. This chain joins TRBV9 and TRBJ2-7; 8 nucleotides match TRBD1. There are 13 residues in the CDR3. CDR1 and CDR2 (germline): SGDLS, YYNGEE. Unmatched junction bases numbered 2, after V lost 3 bases and J lost 3 bases.

The chain employs TRBV4-3 and TRBJ2-1; 7 bases fit TRBD2. The CDR3 has 15 residues. V lost 3 bases, J lost 6 bases, and 8 bases stayed unmatched. Looked up from germline, CDR1 is LGHNA and CDR2 is YSLEER. CDR3 sequence (DNA): TGCGCCAGCAGCCAGGCTAGCGGAGGGGTCAATGAGCAGTTCTTC. Translated: CASSQASGGVNEQFF.

The rearrangement links TRBV18 to TRBJ1-1; no clear D gene. V was shortened by 3 bases and J by 4 bases, with 9 bases between the two germline ends. The length of the CDR3 is 13 residues. Germline CDR1 and CDR2: KGHSH and LQKENI. The CDR3 region is CASSPTEGTEAFF. The CDR3 DNA is TGTGCCAGCTCACCCACCGAGGGCACTGAAGCTTTCTTT.

This chain connects TRBV6-6 to TRBJ2-3; the D gene is possibly TRBD2 (5 bases). This CDR3 has 13 residues. V shed 4 bases and J shed 4 bases, with 9 bases lying between them. Germline values: CDR1 MNHNY, CDR2 SVGAGI (reference sequence). This CDR3 reads CASSSLRADTQYF. CDR3 coding DNA: TGTGCCAGCAGTTCCTTGCGGGCAGATACGCAGTATTTT.

CDR3 DNA sequence: TGTGCCAGCAGGGCGGGGGTCAGGCAGCCCCAGCATTTT. Amino acids: CASRAGVRQPQHF. The chain is built from TRBV6-5 and TRBJ1-5; TRBD1 might be the D (5 bases). The CDR3 is 13 residues long. From germline, CDR1 is MNHEY and CDR2 SVGAGI. Trimming shortened V by 6 bases and J by 7 bases, and 13 bases separated the two germline ends.

V and J are TRBV9 and TRBJ2-7; 8 positions agree with TRBD1. V shed 0 bases and J 3 bases; nucleotides not matched to a gene: 5. The CDR3 extends over 15 amino acids. Germline values: CDR1 SGDLS, CDR2 YYNGEE. The CDR3 nucleotides are TGTGCCAGCAGCGTAGGGCAGGGGGCCTTCTACGAGCAGTACTTC. The encoded protein is CASSVGQGAFYEQYF.

This chain links TRBV9 with TRBJ2-3; TRBD2 aligns across 12 bases. With V trimmed by 3 bases and J by 0 bases, 8 bases remained unmatched. This CDR3 region has 18 residues. Germline CDR1 and CDR2: SGDLS and YYNGEE. The DNA for the CDR3 is TGTGCCAGCAGCGCGAAGGGCGGGACTAGCGGGAGCACAGATACGCAGTATTTT. Protein sequence: CASSAKGGTSGSTDTQYF.

This clone was observed once. This chain connects TRBV12-5 to TRBJ2-6; the match to TRBD1 covers 7 bases. CDR1 LGHNT and CDR2 FRNRAP come from the germline V gene. Unmatched junction bases numbered 5, after V lost 1 base and J lost 2 bases. The CDR3 spans 17 residues. The CDR3 here is CASGLDYTGAGANVLTF. CDR3 sequence (DNA): TGTGCTAGTGGTTTGGACTATACAGGGGCTGGGGCCAACGTCCTGACTTTC.

The chain employs TRBV6-5 and TRBJ2-1; D is possibly TRBD2 (7 bases). This CDR3 spans 14 amino acids. CDR1 and CDR2 (germline): MNHEY, SVGAGI. V lost 4 bases and J 5 bases, leaving 12 bases between the germline ends. The DNA for the CDR3 is TGTGCCAGCAGTTTGGGGGGGCCCCACAATGAGCAGTTCTTC. Amino acid sequence: CASSLGGPHNEQFF.

V and J are TRBV2 and TRBJ2-7, with unresolved D. This CDR3 comprises 11 residues. The V end was cut by 3 bases, the J end by 0 bases, with 0 bases between. Germline lookup yields CDR1 SNHLY and CDR2 FYNNEI. CDR3 nucleotide sequence: TGTGCCAGCAGTGACTCCTACGAGCAGTACTTC. As protein: CASSDSYEQYF.

This sequence joins TRBV28 and TRBJ1-1, with 7 bases lining up with TRBD1. The V gene end was trimmed by 8 bases and the J gene end by 0 bases; junction bases not matched to a gene: 12. This CDR3 is 16 amino acids long. The germline gives CDR1 MDHEN, CDR2 SYDVKM. CDR3 nucleotides: TGTGCCAGCGGATCCAGGGACAGAGAGATGAACACTGAAGCTTTCTTT. Its translation is CASGSRDREMNTEAFF.

The chain carries TRBV4-3 and TRBJ2-7, with 7 bases fitting TRBD1. This CDR3 is built from 18 residues. Germline CDR1 is LGHNA and CDR2 is YSLEER. V lost 0 bases, J lost 2 bases, and 13 bases stayed unmatched. The CDR3 region is CASSQDWDRDSPTYEQYF. CDR3 nucleotides: TGCGCCAGCAGCCAAGATTGGGATCGGGACAGTCCCACCTACGAGCAGTACTTC.

The gene calls are TRBV19 and TRBJ1-1; D remains ambiguous. With 5 bases removed from V and 3 bases from J, the gap between germline ends came to 16 bases. The CDR3 has 15 amino acids. Germline V lookup: CDR1 LNHDA, CDR2 SQIVND (reference sequence). The CDR3 DNA reads TGTGCCAGTAGTCCCTGGGGTGGCTGGGACACTGAAGCTTTCTTT. Its protein is CASSPWGGWDTEAFF.